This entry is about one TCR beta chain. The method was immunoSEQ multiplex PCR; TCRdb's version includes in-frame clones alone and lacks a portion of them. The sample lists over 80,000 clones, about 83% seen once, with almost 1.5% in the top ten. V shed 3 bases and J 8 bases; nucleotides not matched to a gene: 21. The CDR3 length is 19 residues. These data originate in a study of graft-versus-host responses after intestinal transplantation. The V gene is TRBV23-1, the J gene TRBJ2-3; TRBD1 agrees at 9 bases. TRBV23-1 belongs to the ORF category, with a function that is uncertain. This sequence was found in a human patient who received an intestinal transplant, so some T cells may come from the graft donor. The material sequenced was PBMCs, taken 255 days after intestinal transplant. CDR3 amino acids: CASSHPTSDRDRVPGTQYF. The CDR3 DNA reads TGCGCCAGCAGTCACCCGACGTCCGACCGGGACAGGGTGCCGGGTACGCAGTATTTT.